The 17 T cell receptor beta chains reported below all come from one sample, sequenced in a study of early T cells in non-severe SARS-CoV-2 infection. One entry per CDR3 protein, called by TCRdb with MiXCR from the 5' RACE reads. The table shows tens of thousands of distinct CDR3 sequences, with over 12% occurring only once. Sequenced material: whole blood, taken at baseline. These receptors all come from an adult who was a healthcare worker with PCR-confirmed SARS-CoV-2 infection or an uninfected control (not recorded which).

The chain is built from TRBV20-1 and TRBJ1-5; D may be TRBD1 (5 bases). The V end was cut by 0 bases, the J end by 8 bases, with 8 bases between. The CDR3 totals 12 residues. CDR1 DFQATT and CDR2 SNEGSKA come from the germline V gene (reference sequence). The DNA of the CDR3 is TGCAGTGCTAGAGATGGGGGGAAGCCCCAGCATTTT. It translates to CSARDGGKPQHF.

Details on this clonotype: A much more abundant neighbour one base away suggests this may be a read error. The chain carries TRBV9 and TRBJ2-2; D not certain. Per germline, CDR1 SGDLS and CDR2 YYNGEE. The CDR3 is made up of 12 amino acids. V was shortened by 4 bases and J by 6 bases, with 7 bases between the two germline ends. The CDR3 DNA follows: TGTGCCAGCAGCTCGTACGCCGGGGAGCTGTTTTTT. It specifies CASSSYAGELFF.

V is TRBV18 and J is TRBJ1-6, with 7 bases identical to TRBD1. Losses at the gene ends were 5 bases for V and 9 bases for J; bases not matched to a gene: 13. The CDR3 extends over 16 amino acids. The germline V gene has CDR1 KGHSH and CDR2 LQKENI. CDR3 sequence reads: CASSSQTGVSGSPLHF. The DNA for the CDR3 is TGTGCCAGCTCATCGCAAACAGGGGTTTCAGGTTCACCCCTCCACTTT.

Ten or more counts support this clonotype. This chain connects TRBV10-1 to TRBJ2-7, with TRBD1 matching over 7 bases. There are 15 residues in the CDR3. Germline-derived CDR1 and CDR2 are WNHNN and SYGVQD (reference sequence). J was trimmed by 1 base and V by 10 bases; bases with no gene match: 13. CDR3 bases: TGCGCCAACCAGCTCGGGACAGAAATTTCCTACGAGCAGTACTTC. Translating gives CANQLGTEISYEQYF.

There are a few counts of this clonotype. The CDR3 loop is CASSNLQGPTGELFF. In DNA form, the CDR3 reads TGTGCCAGCAGTAACCTTCAGGGGCCCACCGGGGAGCTGTTTTTT. V usage is TRBV6-5 and J usage is TRBJ2-2; TRBD1 is a possible D gene (6 bases). Germline lookup yields CDR1 MNHEY and CDR2 SVGAGI. The length of the CDR3 is 15 residues. V lost 5 bases and J 4 bases, leaving 14 bases between the germline ends.

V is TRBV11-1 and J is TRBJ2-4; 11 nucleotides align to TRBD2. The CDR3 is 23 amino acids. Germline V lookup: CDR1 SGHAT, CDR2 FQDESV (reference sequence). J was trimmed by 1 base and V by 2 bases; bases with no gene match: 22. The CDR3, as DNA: TGTGCCAGCAGCTTATCAACCACGTCGGCTAGCGGGGGGCCACTACGGGCCAAAAACATTCAGTACTTC. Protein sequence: CASSLSTTSASGGPLRAKNIQYF.

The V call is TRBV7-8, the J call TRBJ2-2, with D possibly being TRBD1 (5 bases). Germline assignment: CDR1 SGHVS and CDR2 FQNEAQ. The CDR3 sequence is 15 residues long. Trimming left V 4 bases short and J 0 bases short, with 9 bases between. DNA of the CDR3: TGTGCCAGCAGCTCGTCAGGGACGAACACCGGGGAGCTGTTTTTT. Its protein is CASSSSGTNTGELFF.

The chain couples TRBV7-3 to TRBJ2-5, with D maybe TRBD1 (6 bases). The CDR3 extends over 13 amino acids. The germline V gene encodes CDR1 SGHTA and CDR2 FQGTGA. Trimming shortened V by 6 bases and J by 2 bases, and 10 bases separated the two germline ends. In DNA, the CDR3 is TGTGCCAGCAGTCCGGACAGACAAGAGACCCAGTACTTC. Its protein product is CASSPDRQETQYF.

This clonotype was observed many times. This chain's CDR3 is CATSRDKAAYEQYF. The CDR3, as DNA: TGTGCCACCAGCAGAGATAAGGCTGCCTACGAGCAGTACTTC. The V call is TRBV15, the J call TRBJ2-7; D not certain. CDR3 length: 14 residues. The germline V gene encodes CDR1 LNHNV and CDR2 YYDKDF (reference sequence). Trimming cost V 0 bases and J 2 bases, with 8 bases left between them.

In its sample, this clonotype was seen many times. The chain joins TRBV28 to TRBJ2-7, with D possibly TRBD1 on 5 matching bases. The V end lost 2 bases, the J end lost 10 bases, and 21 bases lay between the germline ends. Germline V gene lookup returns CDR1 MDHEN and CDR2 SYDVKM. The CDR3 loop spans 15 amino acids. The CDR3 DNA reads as TGTGCCAGCAGTTTAGGAGTAGACAGACCGTACTCCCAGTACTTC. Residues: CASSLGVDRPYSQYF.

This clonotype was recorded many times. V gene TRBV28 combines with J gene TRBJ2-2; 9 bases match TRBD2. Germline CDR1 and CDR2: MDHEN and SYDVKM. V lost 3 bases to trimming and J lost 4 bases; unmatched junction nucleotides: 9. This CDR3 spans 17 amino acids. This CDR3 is CASSFAGGLLFTGELFF. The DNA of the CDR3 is TGTGCCAGCAGTTTTGCGGGAGGGTTATTATTCACCGGGGAGCTGTTTTTT.

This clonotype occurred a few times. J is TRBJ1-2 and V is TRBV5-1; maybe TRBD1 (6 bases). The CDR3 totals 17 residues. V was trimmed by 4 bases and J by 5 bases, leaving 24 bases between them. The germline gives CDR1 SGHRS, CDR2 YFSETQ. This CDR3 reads CASSLTTGPLANYGYTF. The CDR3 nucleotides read TGCGCCAGCAGCCTTACGACAGGACCATTGGCGAATTATGGCTACACCTTC.

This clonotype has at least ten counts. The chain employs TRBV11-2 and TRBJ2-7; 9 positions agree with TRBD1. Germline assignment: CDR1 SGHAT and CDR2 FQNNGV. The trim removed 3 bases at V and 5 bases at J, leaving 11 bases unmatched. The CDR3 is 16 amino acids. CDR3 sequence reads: CASSFSGQGNLHEQYF. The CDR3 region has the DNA TGTGCCAGCAGCTTCTCGGGACAGGGTAACCTCCACGAGCAGTACTTC.

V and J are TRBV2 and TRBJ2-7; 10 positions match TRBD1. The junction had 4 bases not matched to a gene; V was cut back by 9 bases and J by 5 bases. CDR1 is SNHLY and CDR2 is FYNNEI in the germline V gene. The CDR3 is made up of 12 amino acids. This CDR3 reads CASKDRGDEQYF. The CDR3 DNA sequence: TGTGCCAGTAAGGACAGGGGGGACGAGCAGTACTTC.

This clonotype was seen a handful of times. The chain's CDR3 is CASSYSPSGGNTGELFF. For the CDR3, the DNA is TGTGCCAGCAGTTACTCGCCTAGCGGGGGTAACACCGGGGAGCTGTTTTTT. This chain links TRBV6-5 with TRBJ2-2, with 10 bases matching TRBD2. Germline assignment: CDR1 MNHEY and CDR2 SVGAGI. This CDR3 comprises 17 residues. Germline trimming cut 0 bases from V and 2 bases from J; bases unmatched to any gene: 3.

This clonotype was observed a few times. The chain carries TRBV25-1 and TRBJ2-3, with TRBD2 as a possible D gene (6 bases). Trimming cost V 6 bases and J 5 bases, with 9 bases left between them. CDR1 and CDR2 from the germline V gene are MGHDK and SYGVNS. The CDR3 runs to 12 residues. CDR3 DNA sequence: TGTGCCAGCAGGTCCGGGGGAGATACGCAGTATTTT. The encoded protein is CASRSGGDTQYF.

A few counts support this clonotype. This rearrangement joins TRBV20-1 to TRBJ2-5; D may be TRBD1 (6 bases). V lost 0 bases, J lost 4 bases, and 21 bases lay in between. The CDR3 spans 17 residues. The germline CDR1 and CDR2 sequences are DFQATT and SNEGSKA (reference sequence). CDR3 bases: TGCAGTGCTAGAGAGGCCCTTTGGGAGTGGGGGCGAGAGACCCAGTACTTC. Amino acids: CSAREALWEWGRETQYF.